Shown below are 8 T cell receptor beta chains from a single sample sequenced in a study of identical twins. TCRdb independently ran MiXCR on the 5' RACE reads; one entry per CDR3 protein. The sample has 460,000 or so distinct CDR3 sequences, about 14% seen once; the top ten hold approximately 0.52%. A further study also used this sample, focusing on yellow fever vaccine responses in identical twins.

The specimen sequenced was CD4+ T cells sorted from blood. Receptors originate from a woman aged 18-30 years in good health.

This clonotype has a handful of counts. The genes are TRBV2 and TRBJ2-3; D uncertain. CDR1 and CDR2 from the germline V gene are SNHLY and FYNNEI. This CDR3 has 15 residues. Trimming pared 4 bases from V and 0 bases from J, leaving 11 bases between. CDR3 DNA: TGTGCCAGCAGTGTAGGTCGCCCTAGCACAGATACGCAGTATTTT. As protein: CASSVGRPSTDTQYF.

The sample holds a few counts of this clonotype. V gene TRBV6-2 or TRBV6-3 combines with J gene TRBJ2-2, with D perhaps matching TRBD2 (5 bases). Per the germline V gene, CDR1 is MNHEY and CDR2 is SVGEGT. Trimming cost V 5 bases and J 7 bases, with 11 bases left between them. This CDR3 has 13 residues. CDR3 loop: CASSQAAGGELFF. The CDR3 bases are TGTGCCAGCAGTCAGGCGGCGGGCGGGGAGCTGTTTTTT.

This clonotype has at least ten counts. The chain carries TRBV5-1 and TRBJ2-1; D could derive from TRBD1 or TRBD2 (5 bases each). Trimming left V 4 bases short and J 4 bases short, with 15 bases between. CDR1 and CDR2 (germline): SGHRS, YFSETQ. This CDR3 spans 15 amino acids. The CDR3 region has the DNA TGCGCCAGCAGCCTGTGGGTTGGGGGTTACAATGAGCAGTTCTTC. It encodes CASSLWVGGYNEQFF.

V usage is TRBV20-1 and J usage is TRBJ2-5; D is undetermined. Germline values: CDR1 DFQATT, CDR2 SNEGSKA (reference sequence). CDR3 length: 14 amino acids. V lost 0 bases, J lost 5 bases, and 13 bases lay in between. CDR3 bases: TGCAGTGCTAGAGAGGTGGGCAGGTTGGAGACCCAGTACTTC. This gives the protein CSAREVGRLETQYF.

The chain is built from TRBV25-1 and TRBJ1-2; 12 bases fit TRBD1. Trimming took 6 bases from V and 5 from J; bases not matched to a gene: 4. This CDR3 contains 14 residues. CDR1 and CDR2 from the germline V gene are MGHDK and SYGVNS. Here the CDR3 DNA reads TGTGCCAGCAGGGGGGACAGGGGGCGTTATGGCTACACCTTC. Translation gives CASRGDRGRYGYTF.

The rearrangement links TRBV7-3 to TRBJ2-2; TRBD1 is a possible D gene (5 bases). Germline V CDR1 and CDR2: SGHTA, FQGTGA. V lost 5 bases and J lost 4, with 11 bases in between. This CDR3 has 14 residues. The CDR3 region is CASSVDSFTGELFF. CDR3 DNA sequence: TGTGCCAGCAGCGTCGACAGTTTCACCGGGGAGCTGTTTTTT.

This clonotype has a count of ten or more. The CDR3 loop is CSVGQATQETQYF. In DNA, the CDR3 is TGCAGCGTGGGACAGGCGACCCAAGAGACCCAGTACTTC. The chain couples TRBV29-1 to TRBJ2-5; TRBD1 matches 8 bases. The germline gives CDR1 SQVTM, CDR2 ANQGSEA. The CDR3 has 13 amino acids. V shed 6 bases and J 1 base; nucleotides not matched to a gene: 4. Filled out from reference TRBV29-1 and TRBJ2-5, the complete variable domain reads SAVISQKPSRDICQRGTSLTIQCQVDSQVTMMFWYRQQPGQSLTLIATANQGSEATYESGFVIDKFPISRPNLTFSTLTVSNMSPEDSSIYLCSVGQATQETQYFGPGTRLLVL.

This clonotype has just a few counts. The chain joins TRBV25-1 to TRBJ2-5; D possibly matches TRBD1 or TRBD2 (5 bases each). CDR1 is MGHDK, CDR2 SYGVNS, per germline. The length of the CDR3 is 16 residues. V shed 0 bases and J shed 5 bases, with 16 bases lying between them. CDR3 nucleotide sequence: TGTGCCAGCAGTGAATATGGGACCGCCCCCGGGGAGACCCAGTACTTC. It translates to CASSEYGTAPGETQYF.